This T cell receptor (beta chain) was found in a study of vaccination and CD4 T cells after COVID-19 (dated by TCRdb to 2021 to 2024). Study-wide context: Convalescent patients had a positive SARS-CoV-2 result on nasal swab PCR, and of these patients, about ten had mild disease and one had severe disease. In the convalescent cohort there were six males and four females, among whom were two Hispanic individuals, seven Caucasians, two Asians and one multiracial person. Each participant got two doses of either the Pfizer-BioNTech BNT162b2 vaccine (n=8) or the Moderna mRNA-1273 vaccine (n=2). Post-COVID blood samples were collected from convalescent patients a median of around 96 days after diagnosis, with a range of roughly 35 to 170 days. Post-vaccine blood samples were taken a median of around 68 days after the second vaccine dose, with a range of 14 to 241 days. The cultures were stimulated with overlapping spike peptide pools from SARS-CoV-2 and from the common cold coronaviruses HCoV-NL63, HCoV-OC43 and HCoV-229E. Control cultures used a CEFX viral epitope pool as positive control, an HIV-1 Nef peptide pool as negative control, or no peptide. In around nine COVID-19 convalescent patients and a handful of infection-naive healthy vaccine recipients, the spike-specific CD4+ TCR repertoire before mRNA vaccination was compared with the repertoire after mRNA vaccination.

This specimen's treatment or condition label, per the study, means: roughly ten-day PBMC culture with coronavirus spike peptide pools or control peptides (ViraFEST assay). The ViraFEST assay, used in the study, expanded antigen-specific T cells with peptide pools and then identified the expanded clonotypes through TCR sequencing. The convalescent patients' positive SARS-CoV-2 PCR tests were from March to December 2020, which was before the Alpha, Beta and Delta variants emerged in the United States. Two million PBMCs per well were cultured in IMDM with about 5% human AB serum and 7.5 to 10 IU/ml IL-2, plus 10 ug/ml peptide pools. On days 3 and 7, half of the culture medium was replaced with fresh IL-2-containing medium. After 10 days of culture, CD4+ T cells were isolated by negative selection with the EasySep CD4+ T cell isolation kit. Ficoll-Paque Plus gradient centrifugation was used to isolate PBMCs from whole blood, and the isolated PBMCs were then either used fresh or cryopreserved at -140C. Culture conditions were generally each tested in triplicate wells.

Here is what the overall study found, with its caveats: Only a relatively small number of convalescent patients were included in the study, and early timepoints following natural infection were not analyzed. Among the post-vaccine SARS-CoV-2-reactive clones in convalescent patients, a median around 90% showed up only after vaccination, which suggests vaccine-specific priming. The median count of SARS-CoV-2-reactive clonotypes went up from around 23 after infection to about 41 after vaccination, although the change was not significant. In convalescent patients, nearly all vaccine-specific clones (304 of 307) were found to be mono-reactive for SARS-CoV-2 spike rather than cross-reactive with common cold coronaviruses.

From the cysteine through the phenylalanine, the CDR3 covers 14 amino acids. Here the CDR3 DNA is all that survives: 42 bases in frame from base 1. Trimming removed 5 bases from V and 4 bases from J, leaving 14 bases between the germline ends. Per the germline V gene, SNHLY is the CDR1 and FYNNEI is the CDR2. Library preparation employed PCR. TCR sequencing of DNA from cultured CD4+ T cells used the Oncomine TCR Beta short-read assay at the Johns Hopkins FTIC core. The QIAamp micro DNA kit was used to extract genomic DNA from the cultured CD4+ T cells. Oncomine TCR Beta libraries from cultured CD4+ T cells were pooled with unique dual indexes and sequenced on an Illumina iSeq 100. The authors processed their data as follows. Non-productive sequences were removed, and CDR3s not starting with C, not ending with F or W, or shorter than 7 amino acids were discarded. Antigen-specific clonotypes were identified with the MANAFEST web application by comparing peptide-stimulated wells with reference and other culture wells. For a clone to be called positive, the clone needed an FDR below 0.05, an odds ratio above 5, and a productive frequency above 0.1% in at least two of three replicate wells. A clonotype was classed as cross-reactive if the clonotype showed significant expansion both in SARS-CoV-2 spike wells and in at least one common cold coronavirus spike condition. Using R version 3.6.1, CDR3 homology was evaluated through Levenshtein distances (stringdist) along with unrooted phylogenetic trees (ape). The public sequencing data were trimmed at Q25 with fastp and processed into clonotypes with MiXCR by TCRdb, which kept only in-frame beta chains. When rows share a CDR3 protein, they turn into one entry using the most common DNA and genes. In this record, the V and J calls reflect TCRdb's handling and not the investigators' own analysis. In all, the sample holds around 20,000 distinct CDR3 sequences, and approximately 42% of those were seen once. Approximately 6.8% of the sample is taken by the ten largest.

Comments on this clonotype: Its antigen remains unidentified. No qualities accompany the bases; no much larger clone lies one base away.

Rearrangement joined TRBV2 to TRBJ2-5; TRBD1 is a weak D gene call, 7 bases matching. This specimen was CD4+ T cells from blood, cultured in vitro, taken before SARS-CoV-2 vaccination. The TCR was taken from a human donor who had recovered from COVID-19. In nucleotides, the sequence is TGTGCCAGCAGTCCAGCCAGGGGGGTAGAGACCCAGTACTTC. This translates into CASSPARGVETQYF.